The rows below give T cell receptor beta chains drawn from one sample of a study of control samples from healthy donors and cancer patients. Assay used: immunoSEQ multiplex PCR; TCRdb lists only in-frame clones, some missing. The sample carries about 410,000 clones, 80% to 95% recorded once. Sequenced input: PBMCs. These receptors were taken from a man aged 40-50 years with head and neck cancer. CDR3s include the opening cysteine and the closing phenylalanine or tryptophan. A D gene is named only where the DNA matches it firmly. Size tells how often a clone was seen (once, few, many) or the class of an expanded clone, and some rows leave it out.

J: TRBJ2-3; D: NA; V: TRBV6-2/TRBV6-3; size: NA; DNA: TGTGCCAGCAGTTATGGAACTACGAACACAGATACGCAGTATTTT; CDR3: CASSYGTTNTDTQYF
J: TRBJ1-1; D: NA; V: TRBV19; size: few; DNA: TGTGCCAGTAGTACCCGGGGGGCGGGAACTGAAGCTTTCTTT; CDR3: CASSTRGAGTEAFF
J: TRBJ1-1; D: NA; V: TRBV28; size: NA; DNA: TGTGCCAGCAGTTTACGCCCCACTGAAGCTTTCTTT; CDR3: CASSLRPTEAFF
J: TRBJ1-5; D: NA; V: TRBV19; size: NA; DNA: TGTGCCAGTAGTACGACCGTGACGAGGGTTAGCAATCAGCCCCAGCATTTT; CDR3: CASSTTVTRVSNQPQHF
J: TRBJ2-7; D: NA; V: TRBV3-1/TRBV3-2; size: once; DNA: TGTGCCAGCAGCCAAGATCGACCGGGGGCCGAGAACGAGCAGTACTTC; CDR3: CASSQDRPGAENEQYF
J: TRBJ1-1; D: NA; V: TRBV21-1; size: NA; DNA: TGTGCCAGCAGCAAAGTGAAGGGCCGGGACACTGAAGCTTTCTTT; CDR3: CASSKVKGRDTEAFF
J: TRBJ2-7; D: NA; V: TRBV9; size: NA; DNA: TGTGCCAGCAGCGCTAACGGGGACCCGCGCTCCTACGAGCAGTACTTC; CDR3: CASSANGDPRSYEQYF
J: TRBJ2-7; D: NA; V: TRBV6-5; size: NA; DNA: TGTGCCAGCAGTTACGCACAGAGCTACGAGCAGTACTTC; CDR3: CASSYAQSYEQYF
J: TRBJ2-2; D: NA; V: TRBV27; size: NA; DNA: TGTGCCAGCAGCACTATACTTGGGGGGAACACCGGGGAGCTGTTTTTT; CDR3: CASSTILGGNTGELFF
J: TRBJ2-5; D: TRBD2; V: TRBV9; size: NA; DNA: TGTGCCAGCAGCGTAGAAACTAGCGGGGCGGTTCAGTACTTC; CDR3: CASSVETSGAVQYF
J: TRBJ1-2; D: NA; V: TRBV2; size: NA; DNA: TGTGCCAGCATGGCCGGTAACTATGGCTACACCTTC; CDR3: CASMAGNYGYTF
J: TRBJ1-1; D: NA; V: TRBV6-1; size: once; DNA: TGTGCCAGCAGTGAAGGTGGGGGGTTGGCTTTCTTT; CDR3: CASSEGGGLAFF
J: TRBJ1-2; D: NA; V: TRBV30; size: NA; DNA: TGTGCCTGGAGTGTCCCCCCCTATGGCTACACCTTC; CDR3: CAWSVPPYGYTF
J: TRBJ2-2; D: NA; V: TRBV6-4; size: NA; DNA: TGTGCCAGCAGTTCAGTATTGTCCACCGGGGAGCTGTTTTTT; CDR3: CASSSVLSTGELFF
J: TRBJ1-1; D: NA; V: TRBV28; size: NA; DNA: TGTGCCAGCCTCCCCCGAGCATGGGACTTGAACACTGAAGCTTTCTTT; CDR3: CASLPRAWDLNTEAFF
J: TRBJ2-7; D: TRBD1; V: TRBV19; size: NA; DNA: TGTGCCAGTAGTATACCGGGACAGGGTGTCTACGAGCAGTACTTC; CDR3: CASSIPGQGVYEQYF
J: TRBJ2-7; D: NA; V: TRBV7-2; size: once; DNA: TGTGCCAGCAGCTTAAGGATTACCCAGGACGAGCAGTACTTC; CDR3: CASSLRITQDEQYF
J: TRBJ1-3; D: NA; V: TRBV10-3; size: NA; DNA: TGTGCCATCAGTGGCCCCGTTGCAGGAAACACCATATATTTT; CDR3: CAISGPVAGNTIYF
J: TRBJ1-2; D: TRBD1; V: TRBV3-1/TRBV3-2; size: NA; DNA: TGTGCCAGCAGCCAGGGACAGGGGGCCAGGGGCTACACCTTC; CDR3: CASSQGQGARGYTF
J: TRBJ1-1; D: NA; V: TRBV11-2; size: few; DNA: TGTGCCAGCAGCTTAGCAGCGGGCGCTGAAGCTTTCTTT; CDR3: CASSLAAGAEAFF
J: TRBJ1-2; D: TRBD1; V: TRBV24-1; size: NA; DNA: TGTGCCACCAGTGTCGGGACAGGGTATGGCTACACCTTC; CDR3: CATSVGTGYGYTF
J: TRBJ2-7; D: NA; V: TRBV28; size: NA; DNA: TGTGCCAGCAGTTCGATACAGGGCGAACGAATCTACGAGCAGTACTTC; CDR3: CASSSIQGERIYEQYF
J: TRBJ1-5; D: TRBD1; V: TRBV10-3; size: NA; DNA: TGTGCCATCAGTGACACCAGGGACAGGGAGCAGCCCCAGCATTTT; CDR3: CAISDTRDREQPQHF
J: TRBJ2-7; D: NA; V: TRBV5-1; size: NA; DNA: TGCGCCAGCAGCTGGGGTCTGGGCACGGGCGACGAGCAGTACTTC; CDR3: CASSWGLGTGDEQYF
J: TRBJ2-3; D: TRBD2; V: TRBV18; size: NA; DNA: TGTGCCAGCTCACCACCGGGAGGGAGGCGAGATACGCAGTATTTT; CDR3: CASSPPGGRRDTQYF
J: TRBJ1-4; D: NA; V: TRBV7-9; size: NA; DNA: TGTGCCAGCAGCTTTGAAGGTCCTCGGGATGAAAAACTGTTTTTT; CDR3: CASSFEGPRDEKLFF
J: TRBJ1-5; D: NA; V: TRBV18; size: NA; DNA: TGTGCCAGCTCACCATTGGCGATGAATCAGCCCCAGCATTTT; CDR3: CASSPLAMNQPQHF
J: TRBJ2-7; D: NA; V: TRBV27; size: NA; DNA: TGTGCCAGCAGTTCGACCTACGAGCAGTACTTC; CDR3: CASSSTYEQYF
J: TRBJ1-1; D: TRBD1; V: TRBV2; size: NA; DNA: TGTGCCAGCAGTGAAAGTAGGCAGGGGGTTCCTGAAGCTTTCTTT; CDR3: CASSESRQGVPEAFF
J: TRBJ1-4; D: TRBD1; V: TRBV30; size: NA; DNA: TGTGCCTGGAATGACAGGGTTATTGAAAAACTGTTTTTT; CDR3: CAWNDRVIEKLFF
J: TRBJ2-4; D: NA; V: TRBV3-1/TRBV3-2; size: NA; DNA: TGTGCCAGCAGCCACACCGGAGGACGACTAGCCAAAAACATTCAGTACTTC; CDR3: CASSHTGGRLAKNIQYF
J: TRBJ1-5; D: NA; V: TRBV5-1; size: NA; DNA: TGCGCCAGCAGCTTGAAAGGGGAGGGGAATCAGCCCCAGCATTTT; CDR3: CASSLKGEGNQPQHF
J: TRBJ2-5; D: TRBD2; V: TRBV4-1; size: NA; DNA: TGCGCCAGCAGCCGGATGGGGACTAGTGGAGAGACCCAGTACTTC; CDR3: CASSRMGTSGETQYF
J: TRBJ2-1; D: TRBD1; V: TRBV11-2; size: NA; DNA: TGTGCCAGCAGCTTAGAGGGACAGGGTATAGGTGAGCAGTTCTTC; CDR3: CASSLEGQGIGEQFF
J: TRBJ1-1; D: TRBD1; V: TRBV6-6; size: NA; DNA: TGTGCCAGCAGTCCCGGGACAGGGGGATCTGAGAAAGCTTTCTTT; CDR3: CASSPGTGGSEKAFF
J: TRBJ2-7; D: TRBD1; V: TRBV7-9; size: NA; DNA: TGTGCCAGCAGCGCGGGACAGGGAGGGACTTACGAGCAGTACTTC; CDR3: CASSAGQGGTYEQYF
J: TRBJ2-1; D: TRBD2; V: TRBV6-2/TRBV6-3; size: NA; DNA: TGTGCCAGCAGTTGGGCGGGGGGGCCTGGTGAGCAGTTCTTC; CDR3: CASSWAGGPGEQFF
J: TRBJ1-1; D: TRBD1; V: TRBV6-2/TRBV6-3; size: NA; DNA: TGTGCCAGCAGTTACTCACCCCTCTACTCAGGGGGTACGGCGAACACTGAAGCTTTCTTT; CDR3: CASSYSPLYSGGTANTEAFF
J: TRBJ1-5; D: NA; V: TRBV19; size: NA; DNA: TGTGCCAGTAGTATAGGGGTGTCGAAGCTAAATCAGCCCCAGCATTTT; CDR3: CASSIGVSKLNQPQHF
J: TRBJ2-3; D: NA; V: TRBV7-3; size: NA; DNA: TGTGCCAGCAGCTTAGGGGACGGGGGCACAGATACGCAGTATTTT; CDR3: CASSLGDGGTDTQYF
J: TRBJ2-2; D: NA; V: TRBV4-1; size: once; DNA: TGCGCCAGCAGCCAAGCTACAGGGCCCGGGGAGCTGTTTTTT; CDR3: CASSQATGPGELFF
J: TRBJ2-1; D: NA; V: TRBV4-3; size: NA; DNA: TGCGCCAGCAGCCAGGGACTCAGACGTGAGCAGTTCTTC; CDR3: CASSQGLRREQFF
J: TRBJ2-3; D: NA; V: TRBV28; size: NA; DNA: TGTGCCAGCAGTTTATCAGGGGCGAGCACAGATACGCAGTATTTT; CDR3: CASSLSGASTDTQYF
J: TRBJ2-7; D: NA; V: TRBV7-8; size: NA; DNA: TGTGCCAGCAGCTTTTCCAGGAGCTCCTACGAGCAGTACTTC; CDR3: CASSFSRSSYEQYF
J: TRBJ2-3; D: TRBD2; V: TRBV28; size: NA; DNA: TGTGCCAGCAGTTCGGAAGCGGGGGGCGGATATCACACAGATACGCAGTATTTT; CDR3: CASSSEAGGGYHTDTQYF
J: TRBJ1-2; D: NA; V: TRBV4-3; size: NA; DNA: TGCGCCAGCAGCCAAGGGTCTACAGGGTCGGGCTACACCTTC; CDR3: CASSQGSTGSGYTF
J: TRBJ2-5; D: NA; V: TRBV3-1/TRBV3-2; size: once; DNA: TGTGCCAGCAGATCCGACGGGCGGACCCAGTACTTC; CDR3: CASRSDGRTQYF
J: TRBJ2-7; D: TRBD2; V: TRBV3-1/TRBV3-2; size: NA; DNA: TGTGCCAGCAGCCGGGCCCTAGCGGTAAACTCCTACGAGCAGTACTTC; CDR3: CASSRALAVNSYEQYF
J: TRBJ1-2; D: NA; V: TRBV30; size: once; DNA: TGTGCCTGGAGTGTCTCGGGGCCATATGGCTACACCTTC; CDR3: CAWSVSGPYGYTF
J: TRBJ2-1; D: TRBD2; V: TRBV6-5; size: NA; DNA: TGTGCCAGCAGTTACACTAGCGGGAGTGAGCAGTTCTTC; CDR3: CASSYTSGSEQFF
J: TRBJ2-5; D: TRBD2; V: TRBV2; size: NA; DNA: TGTGCCAGCAGTGGCGGGGGGCCTGGGGAGACCCAGTACTTC; CDR3: CASSGGGPGETQYF
J: TRBJ1-2; D: TRBD1; V: TRBV11-2; size: NA; DNA: TGTGCCAGCAGCCCCGGACAGGGAATCTATGGCTACACCTTC; CDR3: CASSPGQGIYGYTF
J: TRBJ2-3; D: TRBD2; V: TRBV4-2; size: NA; DNA: TGTGCCAGCAGCCAAGAAGGGCGGGGGGGCACAGATACGCAGTATTTT; CDR3: CASSQEGRGGTDTQYF
J: TRBJ1-4; D: TRBD1; V: TRBV4-1; size: NA; DNA: TGCGCCAGCAGTTCGGACAGGGGTTTTGAAAAACTGTTTTTT; CDR3: CASSSDRGFEKLFF
J: TRBJ1-3; D: NA; V: TRBV28; size: NA; DNA: TGTGCCAGCAGTACCACCCCGTTTGGACGCGAGATTGGAAACACCATATATTTT; CDR3: CASSTTPFGREIGNTIYF
J: TRBJ2-4; D: NA; V: TRBV5-5; size: NA; DNA: TGTGCCAGCAGCTTGGGTGTCTTCGGGGCCAAAAACATTCAGTACTTC; CDR3: CASSLGVFGAKNIQYF
J: TRBJ1-1; D: TRBD1; V: TRBV19; size: few; DNA: TGTGCCAGTACCATGGGGACAGGGCTGAACACTGAAGCTTTCTTT; CDR3: CASTMGTGLNTEAFF
J: TRBJ2-1; D: TRBD2; V: TRBV27; size: NA; DNA: TGTGCCAGCAGTTCCGGGACTAGCGGGATCCCAAATGAGCAGTTCTTC; CDR3: CASSSGTSGIPNEQFF
J: TRBJ2-7; D: NA; V: TRBV14; size: NA; DNA: TGTGCCAGCAGCCCGGAGACATCGTACGAGCAGTACTTC; CDR3: CASSPETSYEQYF